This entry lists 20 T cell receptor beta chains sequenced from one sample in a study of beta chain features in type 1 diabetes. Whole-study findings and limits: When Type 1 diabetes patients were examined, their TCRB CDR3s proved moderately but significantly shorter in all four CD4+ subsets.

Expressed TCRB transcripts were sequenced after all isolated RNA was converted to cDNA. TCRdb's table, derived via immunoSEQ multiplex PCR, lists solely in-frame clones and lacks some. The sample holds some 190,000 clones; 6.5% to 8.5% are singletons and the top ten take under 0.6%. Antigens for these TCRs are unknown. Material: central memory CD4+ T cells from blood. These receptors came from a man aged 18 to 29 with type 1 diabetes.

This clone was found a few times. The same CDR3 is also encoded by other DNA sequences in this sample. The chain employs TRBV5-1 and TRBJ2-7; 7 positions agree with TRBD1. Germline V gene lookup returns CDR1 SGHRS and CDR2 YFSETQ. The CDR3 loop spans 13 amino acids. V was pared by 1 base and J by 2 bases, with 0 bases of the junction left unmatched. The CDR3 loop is CASSLQGAYEQYF. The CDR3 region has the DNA TGCGCCAGCAGCTTGCAGGGGGCCTACGAGCAGTACTTC.

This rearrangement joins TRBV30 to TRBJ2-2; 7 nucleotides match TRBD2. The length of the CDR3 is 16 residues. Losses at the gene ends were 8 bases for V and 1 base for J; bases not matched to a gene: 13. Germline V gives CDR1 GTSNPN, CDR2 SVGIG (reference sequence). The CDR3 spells CAGRGRALGNTGELFF. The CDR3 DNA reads TGTGCCGGTCGGGGGAGGGCCCTGGGGAACACCGGGGAGCTGTTTTTT.

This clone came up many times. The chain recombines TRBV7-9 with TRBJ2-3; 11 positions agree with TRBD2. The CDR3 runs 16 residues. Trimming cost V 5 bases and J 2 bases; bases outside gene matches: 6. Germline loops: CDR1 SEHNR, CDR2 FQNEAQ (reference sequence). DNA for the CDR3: TGTGCCAGCAGCCCCTTAGCGGGAGGGCCCACAGATACGCAGTATTTT. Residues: CASSPLAGGPTDTQYF. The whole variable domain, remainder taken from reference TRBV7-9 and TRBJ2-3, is DTGVSQNPRHKITKRGQNVTFRCDPISEHNRLYWYRQTLGQGPEFLTYFQNEAQLEKSRLLSDRFSAERPKGSFSTLEIQRTEQGDSAMYLCASSPLAGGPTDTQYFGPGTRLTVL.

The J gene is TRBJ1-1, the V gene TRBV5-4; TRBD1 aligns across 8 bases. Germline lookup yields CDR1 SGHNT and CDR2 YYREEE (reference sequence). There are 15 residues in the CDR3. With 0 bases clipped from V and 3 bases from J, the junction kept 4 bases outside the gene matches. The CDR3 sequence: CASSLEQGAYTEAFF. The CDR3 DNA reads TGTGCCAGCAGCTTGGAGCAGGGGGCTTACACTGAAGCTTTCTTT.

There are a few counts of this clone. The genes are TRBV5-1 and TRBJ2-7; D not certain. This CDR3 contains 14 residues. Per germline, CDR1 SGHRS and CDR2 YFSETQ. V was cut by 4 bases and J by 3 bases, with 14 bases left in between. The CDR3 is CASSKSLSDYEQYF. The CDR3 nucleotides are TGCGCCAGCAGCAAGAGCCTATCCGACTACGAGCAGTACTTC.

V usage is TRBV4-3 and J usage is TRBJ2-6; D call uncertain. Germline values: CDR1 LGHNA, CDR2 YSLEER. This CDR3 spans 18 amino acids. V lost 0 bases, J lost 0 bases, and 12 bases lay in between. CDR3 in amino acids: CASSQDPIASSGANVLTF. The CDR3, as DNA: TGCGCCAGCAGCCAAGACCCTATTGCCTCCTCTGGGGCCAACGTCCTGACTTTC.

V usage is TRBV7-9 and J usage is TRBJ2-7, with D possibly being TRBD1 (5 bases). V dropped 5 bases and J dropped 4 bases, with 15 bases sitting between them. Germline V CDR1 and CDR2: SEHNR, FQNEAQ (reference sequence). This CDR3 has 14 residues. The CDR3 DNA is TGTGCCAGCAGCCCCCCGACAGAGCGTTACGAGCAGTACTTC. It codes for CASSPPTERYEQYF.

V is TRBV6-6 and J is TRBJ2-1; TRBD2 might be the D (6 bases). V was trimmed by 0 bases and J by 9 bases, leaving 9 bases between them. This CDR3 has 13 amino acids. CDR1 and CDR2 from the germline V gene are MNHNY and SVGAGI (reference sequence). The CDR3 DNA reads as TGTGCCAGCAGTTACTCGAGGGAGGCTGAGCAGTTCTTC. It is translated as CASSYSREAEQFF.

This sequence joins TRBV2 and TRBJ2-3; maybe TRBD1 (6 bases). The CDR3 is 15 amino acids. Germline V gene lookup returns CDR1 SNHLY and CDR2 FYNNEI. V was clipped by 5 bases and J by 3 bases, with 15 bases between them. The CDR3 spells CASSLDSVGTDTQYF. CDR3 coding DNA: TGTGCCAGCAGTTTGGACAGCGTGGGGACAGATACGCAGTATTTT.

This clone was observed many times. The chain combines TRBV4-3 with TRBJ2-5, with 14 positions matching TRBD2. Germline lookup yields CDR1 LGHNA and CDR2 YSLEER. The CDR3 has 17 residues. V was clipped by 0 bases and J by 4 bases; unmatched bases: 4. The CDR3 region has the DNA TGCGCCAGCAGCCAAGATTCAGGACTAGCGGGGGGAGAGACCCAGTACTTC. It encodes CASSQDSGLAGGETQYF.

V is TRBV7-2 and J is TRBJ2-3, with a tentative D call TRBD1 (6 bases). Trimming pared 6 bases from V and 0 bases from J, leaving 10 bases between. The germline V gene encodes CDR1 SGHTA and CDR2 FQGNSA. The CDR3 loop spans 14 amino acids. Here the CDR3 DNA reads TGTGCCAGCAGGGGACATACTAGCACAGATACGCAGTATTTT. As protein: CASRGHTSTDTQYF.

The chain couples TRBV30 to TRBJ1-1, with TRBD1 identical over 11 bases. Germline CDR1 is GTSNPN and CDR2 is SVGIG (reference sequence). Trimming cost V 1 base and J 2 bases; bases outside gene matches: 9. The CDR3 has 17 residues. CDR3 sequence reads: CAWSGPGQGESNTEAFF. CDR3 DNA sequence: TGTGCCTGGAGTGGGCCGGGACAGGGGGAGTCAAACACTGAAGCTTTCTTT.

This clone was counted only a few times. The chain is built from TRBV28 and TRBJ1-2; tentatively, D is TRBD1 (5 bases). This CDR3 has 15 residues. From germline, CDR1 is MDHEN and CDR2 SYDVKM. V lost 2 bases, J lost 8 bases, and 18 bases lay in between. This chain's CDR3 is CASSLPSLTGRGYTF. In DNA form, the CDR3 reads TGTGCCAGCAGTTTACCATCCTTAACAGGCAGGGGCTACACCTTC.

DNA of the CDR3: TGTGCCAGCAGGCCCGGGACAGGGGGCCGCGAGCAGTACTTC. Translated, it gives CASRPGTGGREQYF. The chain is built from TRBV28 and TRBJ2-7; 12 bases match TRBD1. Germline-derived CDR1 and CDR2 are MDHEN and SYDVKM. The CDR3 covers 14 residues. The J segment lost 6 bases and the V segment lost 6 bases, leaving 6 bases of the junction unmatched. Together with reference TRBV28 and TRBJ2-7, the CDR3 gives the full variable domain: DVKVTQSSRYLVKRTGEKVFLECVQDMDHENMFWYRQDPGLGLRLIYFSYDVKMKEKGDIPEGYSVSREKKERFSLILESASTNQTSMYLCASRPGTGGREQYFGPGTRLTVT.

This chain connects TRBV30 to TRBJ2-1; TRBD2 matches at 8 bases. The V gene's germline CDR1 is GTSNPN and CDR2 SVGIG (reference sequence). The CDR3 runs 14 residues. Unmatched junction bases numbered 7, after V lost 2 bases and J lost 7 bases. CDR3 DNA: TGTGCCTGGAGTAGGCCGGGAGGGCTGAATGAGCAGTTCTTC. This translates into CAWSRPGGLNEQFF.

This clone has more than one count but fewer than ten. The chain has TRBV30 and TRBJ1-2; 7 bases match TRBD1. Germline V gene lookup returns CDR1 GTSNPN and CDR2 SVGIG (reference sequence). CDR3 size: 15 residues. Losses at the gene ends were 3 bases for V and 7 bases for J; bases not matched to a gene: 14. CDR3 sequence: CAWRRRQGLAGGYTF. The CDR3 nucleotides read TGTGCCTGGAGGCGCAGACAGGGTCTCGCTGGTGGCTACACCTTC.

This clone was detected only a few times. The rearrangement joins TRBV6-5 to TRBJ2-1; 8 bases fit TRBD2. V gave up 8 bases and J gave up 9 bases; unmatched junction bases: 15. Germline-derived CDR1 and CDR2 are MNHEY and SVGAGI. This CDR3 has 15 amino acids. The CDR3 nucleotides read TGTGCCAGCTCTGGGGTCGGCGGGAGGAATGGTGAGCAGTTCTTC. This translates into CASSGVGGRNGEQFF.

In nucleotides, the CDR3 is TGTGCCAGCTCATCTACTGGACAGGGGGCTAAAGCTTTCTTT. It encodes CASSSTGQGAKAFF. This chain connects TRBV18 to TRBJ1-1; 11 bases fit TRBD1. The CDR3 runs 14 residues. Trimming cost V 5 bases and J 9 bases; bases outside gene matches: 8. From germline, CDR1 is KGHSH and CDR2 LQKENI.

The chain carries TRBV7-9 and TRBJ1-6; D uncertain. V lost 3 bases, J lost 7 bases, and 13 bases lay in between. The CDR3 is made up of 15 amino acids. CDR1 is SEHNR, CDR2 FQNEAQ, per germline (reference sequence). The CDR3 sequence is CASSFSGGRNSPLHF. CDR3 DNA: TGTGCCAGCAGCTTCTCGGGAGGGAGGAATTCACCCCTCCACTTT.

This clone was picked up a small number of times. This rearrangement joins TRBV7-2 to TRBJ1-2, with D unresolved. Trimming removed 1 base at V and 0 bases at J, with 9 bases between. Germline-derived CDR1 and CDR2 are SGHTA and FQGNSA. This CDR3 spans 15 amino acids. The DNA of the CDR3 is TGTGCCAGCAGCTTAGATCCGGGAGCTAACTATGGCTACACCTTC. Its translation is CASSLDPGANYGYTF.